The 5 T cell receptor beta chains below were found in one sample sequenced in a study of T cell changes during pregnancy in multiple sclerosis. Profiling relied on immunoSEQ multiplex PCR, and the TCRdb table lists in-frame clones only, not all of them. The profile shows roughly 30,000 clones, over 75% of them singletons. The source material was CD8+ T cells from peripheral blood mononuclear cells, sampled after pregnancy. These receptors all come from a female donor with multiple sclerosis, enrolled in a pregnancy study.

The chain joins TRBV2 to TRBJ1-1; D may be TRBD1 (6 bases). Trimming pared 9 bases from V and 1 base from J, leaving 21 bases between. The CDR3 extends over 16 amino acids. CDR1 is SNHLY, CDR2 FYNNEI, per germline. CDR3 region: CASKGSRGGWNTEAFF. The CDR3 coding sequence is TGTGCCAGTAAGGGGTCAAGGGGGGGGTGGAACACTGAAGCTTTCTTT. Full variable domain (remainder filled in from reference TRBV2 and TRBJ1-1): EPEVTQTPSHQVTQMGQEVILRCVPISNHLYFYWYRQILGQKVEFLVSFYNNEISEKSEIFDDQFSVERPDGSNFTLKIRSTKLEDSAMYFCASKGSRGGWNTEAFFGQGTRLTVV.

This clone was observed a single time. This chain joins TRBV25-1 and TRBJ1-1, with no clear D. This CDR3 region has 12 residues. Per the germline V gene, CDR1 is MGHDK and CDR2 is SYGVNS. V lost 7 bases and J 5 bases, leaving 11 bases between the germline ends. The CDR3 DNA follows: TGTGCCAGCAAGTTGGAGGGAACTGAAGCTTTCTTT. Its protein product is CASKLEGTEAFF.

This chain uses TRBV2 with TRBJ2-1, with 8 bases matching TRBD1. The CDR3 is 13 amino acids. Germline assignment: CDR1 SNHLY and CDR2 FYNNEI. The V segment lost 6 bases and the J segment 7 bases; nucleotides outside the gene matches: 5. The DNA of the CDR3 is TGTGCCAGCAGGACGGACAGGGCGAATGAGCAGTTCTTC. It is translated as CASRTDRANEQFF. Full variable domain (rest looked up from reference TRBV2 and TRBJ2-1): EPEVTQTPSHQVTQMGQEVILRCVPISNHLYFYWYRQILGQKVEFLVSFYNNEISEKSEIFDDQFSVERPDGSNFTLKIRSTKLEDSAMYFCASRTDRANEQFFGPGTRLTVL.

This rearrangement joins TRBV2 to TRBJ2-2; D is unresolved. CDR1 is SNHLY and CDR2 is FYNNEI in the germline V gene. V lost 5 bases to trimming and J lost 6 bases, with 7 bases between them. There are 12 residues in the CDR3. DNA of the CDR3: TGTGCCAGCAGTCCCCTCCCCGGGGAGCTGTTTTTT. It encodes CASSPLPGELFF.

In DNA form, the CDR3 reads TGTGCCAGCAGCTACGGGACTCCGAACACTGAAGCTTTCTTT. Its translation: CASSYGTPNTEAFF. The chain couples TRBV7-9 to TRBJ1-1, with a possible D match to TRBD1 (5 bases). The V end lost 4 bases, the J end lost 1 base, and 10 bases lay between the germline ends. This CDR3 comprises 14 residues. Germline V gives CDR1 SEHNR, CDR2 FQNEAQ (reference sequence).